This TCR beta chain was identified in a study of cytomegalovirus exposure and HLA in healthy donors. As for the study in general: Early release data held tens of millions of unique TCRs from HLA-typed donors.

The CDR3 is 12 amino acids. Germline V gives CDR1 SGHVS, CDR2 FQNEAQ. V dropped 5 bases and J dropped 6; count of bases not matched to a gene: 1. Regarding the study as a whole: In the analysis, some V segments, TRBV6-2 and TRBV6-3 included, were excluded as indistinguishable.

60 Vbeta and 13 Jbeta primers were used in PCR. Only in-frame clones appear in the TCRdb table, and some are missing; sequencing was by immunoSEQ multiplex PCR. The table has around 90,000 clones, around 84% seen once; the top ten hold around 10%. A note on this clone: The antigen remains unidentified.

This TCR was sampled from a human donor in good health. V gene TRBV7-8 combines with J gene TRBJ2-1; the match to TRBD2 covers 7 bases. Specimen: PBMCs. CDR3 residues: CASSGGGNEQFF. CDR3 nucleotide sequence: TGTGCCAGCAGCGGCGGGGGCAATGAGCAGTTCTTC.